This T cell receptor (beta chain) was retrieved from a study of beta chain features in type 1 diabetes. Stem cell-like memory, regulatory, central memory and naive CD4+ cells were sorted via CD45RO/CCR7/CD25/CD127/CD95/CD27. The table lists this clone with a few counts. What it binds is not known. The germline gives CDR1 SQVTM, CDR2 ANQGSEA. The germline V and J ends were trimmed by 7 bases and 0 bases, with 16 bases remaining between them. The CDR3 consists of 14 residues. Regarding the study as a whole: Possibly, sequencing cDNA over-represented cells that had high TCR expression levels. Type 1 diabetes patients showed fewer insertions and more deletions at VDJ junctions. Shorter TCRB CDR3s, moderately but significantly so, were found in Type 1 diabetes patients in all four CD4+ subsets.

The whole isolated RNA underwent reverse transcription, so sequencing captured expressed TCRB transcripts. Measured with immunoSEQ multiplex PCR; TCRdb has only the in-frame clones, and not every one. The table has hundreds of thousands of clones, around an eighth seen once. Sequencing was performed on naive CD4+ T cells from blood. The chain employs TRBV29-1 and TRBJ2-7, with TRBD1 as a possible D gene (6 bases). This TCR was sampled from a man aged 18 to 30 with type 1 diabetes. This CDR3 reads CSALRDTYSYEQYF. CDR3 coding DNA: TGCAGCGCCCTAAGGGACACATACTCCTACGAGCAGTACTTC.